The rows below give T cell receptor beta chains drawn from one sample of a study of shared clonotypes between healthy human individuals. Sequencing was performed with immunoSEQ multiplex PCR; in TCRdb, only in-frame clones are kept and a portion is missing. Of about 1.1 million clones listed, about 80% are singletons. The sample consisted of memory CD4+ T cells from PBMCs. The receptors come from a man aged 18 to 35 in good health. Some clones in this sample may be carry-over from other donors' samples. Both conserved end residues are part of each CDR3. D genes are given only for firm matches. Some rows mark clone size as missing; the rest say once, few, many or name a class of expanded clone.

cdr3_aa cdr3_nt clone_size d_call j_call v_call
CASSYKGLDTEAFF TGTGCCAGCAGTTACAAGGGGTTGGACACTGAAGCTTTCTTT - - TRBJ1-1 TRBV6-5
CASSLSPGLTYNEQFF TGTGCCAGCAGCTTAAGCCCGGGACTTACTTACAATGAGCAGTTCTTC - - TRBJ2-1 TRBV7-3
CAGLPRWSSGYTF TGTGCCGGACTCCCCCGTTGGAGTTCCGGCTACACCTTC - - TRBJ1-2 TRBV2
CASSLQQDSQETQYF TGTGCCAGCTCACTACAGCAGGACTCACAAGAGACCCAGTACTTC - - TRBJ2-5 TRBV18
CASSQGAGYEQYF TGTGCCAGCAGCCAGGGGGCTGGCTACGAGCAGTACTTC - - TRBJ2-7 TRBV14
CASTRRGQGGEKLFF TGTGCCAGCACCCGACGGGGGCAGGGCGGAGAAAAACTGTTTTTT - - TRBJ1-4 TRBV2
CASSVRGPGLETQYF TGTGCCAGCAGTGTCCGGGGGCCGGGACTGGAGACCCAGTACTTC - - TRBJ2-5 TRBV27
CASSPLGQPYGYTF TGCGCCAGCAGCCCGCTAGGACAACCCTATGGCTACACCTTC - - TRBJ1-2 TRBV5-1
CASSLTGDYGYTF TGTGCCAGCAGCTTAACAGGAGATTATGGCTACACCTTC - - TRBJ1-2 TRBV28
CASSKGWRDPYEQYF TGTGCCAGCAGCAAAGGGTGGCGGGACCCTTACGAGCAGTACTTC - - TRBJ2-7 TRBV21-1
CASSPRQGRHEQYF TGTGCCAGTAGTCCAAGACAGGGGAGGCACGAGCAGTACTTC - TRBD1 TRBJ2-7 TRBV19
CAWEGGANYGYTF TGTGCCTGGGAAGGGGGGGCGAACTATGGCTACACCTTC - - TRBJ1-2 TRBV30
CASSIRTGRNSPLHF TGCGCCAGCAGCATTCGGACAGGGAGGAATTCACCCCTCCACTTT - TRBD1 TRBJ1-6 TRBV5-1
CASSILGAPNQPQHF TGTGCCAGTAGTATACTCGGGGCACCCAATCAGCCCCAGCATTTT - - TRBJ1-5 TRBV19
CASSIGPAGGLYNEQFF TGTGCCAGTAGTATAGGACCAGCGGGAGGCCTTTACAATGAGCAGTTCTTC - TRBD2 TRBJ2-1 TRBV19
CASSSLSGHNEQFF TGTGCCAGCTCATCGCTGTCCGGACACAATGAGCAGTTCTTC - - TRBJ2-1 TRBV18
CASSLTGKTQYF TGTGCCAGCAGTCTAACAGGGAAGACGCAGTATTTT - - TRBJ2-3 TRBV27
CATQKNEKLFF TGTGCCACCCAGAAAAATGAAAAACTGTTTTTT - - TRBJ1-4 TRBV15
CASSQTGPETF TGCGCCAGCAGCCAGACAGGTCCCGAGACCTTC few - TRBJ1-2 TRBV4-1
CASSLGRRERVTGELFF TGTGCCAGCAGCTTGGGGAGGCGGGAGAGGGTAACCGGGGAGCTGTTTTTT once TRBD2 TRBJ2-2 TRBV7-8
CASSPWASTYNEQFF TGTGCCAGCAGCCCGTGGGCCTCTACCTACAATGAGCAGTTCTTC - - TRBJ2-1 TRBV11-2
CASSSSGEGTDTQYF TGTGCCAGCAGTTCTAGCGGGGAGGGGACAGATACGCAGTATTTT few TRBD2 TRBJ2-3 TRBV28
CASSQGVRATYGYTF TGCGCCAGCAGCCAAGGGGTCCGAGCAACCTATGGCTACACCTTC - - TRBJ1-2 TRBV4-3
CASSTGQGGEAFF TGCGCCAGCAGCACAGGACAGGGGGGCGAAGCTTTCTTT - TRBD1 TRBJ1-1 TRBV5-1
CASRMGTGELFF TGTGCCAGCCGGATGGGTACCGGGGAGCTGTTTTTT - - TRBJ2-2 TRBV2
CASSPQGVGNEKLFF TGTGCCAGCAGCCCACAGGGGGTCGGGAATGAAAAACTGTTTTTT - TRBD1 TRBJ1-4 TRBV7-8
CASSLAFAGVREQYF TGCGCCAGCAGCTTGGCCTTTGCGGGAGTGCGAGAGCAGTACTTC - TRBD2 TRBJ2-7 TRBV5-1
CASMGLALSDGELFF TGTGCCAGCATGGGACTAGCTCTTTCGGACGGGGAGCTGTTTTTT - TRBD2 TRBJ2-2 TRBV27
CASSYPGTGYGYTF TGTGCCAGCAGTTACCCCGGGACAGGGTACGGCTACACCTTC - TRBD1 TRBJ1-2 TRBV6-6
CASSESWDVDGYTF TGCGCCAGCAGTGAGTCGTGGGATGTAGATGGCTACACCTTC many - TRBJ1-2 TRBV10-2
CASSPPGQGLNSYNEQFF TGTGCCAGCTCACCTCCGGGACAGGGACTCAACTCCTACAATGAGCAGTTCTTC once TRBD1 TRBJ2-1 TRBV18
CASSSQSGLAGGGEQYF TGTGCCAGCAGCTCCCAAAGCGGACTAGCGGGAGGCGGAGAGCAGTACTTC - TRBD2 TRBJ2-7 TRBV7-2
CASSKRLTDTQYF TGTGCCAGCAGTAAGAGGCTCACAGATACGCAGTATTTT - - TRBJ2-3 TRBV4-2
CASMVDAYGPQHF TGTGCCAGTATGGTTGACGCTTATGGACCCCAGCATTTT - - TRBJ1-5 TRBV19
CASSLAGGFQPQHF TGCGCCAGCAGCTTGGCCGGGGGTTTTCAGCCCCAGCATTTT - - TRBJ1-5 TRBV5-1
CSVEGSLQETQYF TGCAGCGTTGAGGGCAGCCTCCAAGAGACCCAGTACTTC once - TRBJ2-5 TRBV29-1
CASSPEGQYEAFF TGCGCCAGCAGCCCGGAGGGACAATATGAAGCTTTCTTT - - TRBJ1-1 TRBV5-1
CASSEFLPDNSPLHF TGTGCCAGCAGTGAATTCCTCCCAGATAATTCACCCCTCCACTTT - - TRBJ1-6 TRBV2
CGLWLLNTDTQYF TGTGGCCTGTGGCTACTTAACACAGATACGCAGTATTTT once - TRBJ2-3 TRBV10-3
CASSPRGGNSPLHF TGTGCCAGCAGCCCGAGGGGAGGTAATTCACCCCTCCACTTT once - TRBJ1-6 TRBV7-8
CSARDPHTF TGCAGTGCTAGAGATCCCCACACCTTC many - TRBJ1-2 TRBV20-1
CASSLRVAANTGELFF TGTGCCAGCAGTTTAAGGGTAGCGGCGAACACCGGGGAGCTGTTTTTT - - TRBJ2-2 TRBV27
CASSDSRRGTEAFF TGTGCCAGTAGTGACTCCCGAAGGGGAACTGAAGCTTTCTTT - - TRBJ1-1 TRBV19
CASRMESAGEQFF TGTGCCAGCCGAATGGAAAGTGCGGGTGAGCAGTTCTTC - - TRBJ2-1 TRBV2
CASSLSGTATQETQYF TGCGCCAGCAGCTTGTCGGGGACAGCCACTCAAGAGACCCAGTACTTC - TRBD1 TRBJ2-5 TRBV5-1
CASSLAGGSGYEQYF TGTGCCAGCAGCTTGGCCGGCGGGAGTGGGTACGAGCAGTACTTC few TRBD2 TRBJ2-7 TRBV5-4
CASSFGQGGGETQYF TGTGCCAGCAGCTTCGGGCAGGGGGGAGGTGAGACCCAGTACTTC once - TRBJ2-5 TRBV11-3
CASSLFEANTGELFF TGTGCCAGCAGCCTTTTCGAGGCGAACACCGGGGAGCTGTTTTTT many - TRBJ2-2 TRBV27
CASRSQGSSTGELFF TGTGCCAGCAGATCACAGGGATCTTCAACCGGGGAGCTGTTTTTT - - TRBJ2-2 TRBV7-9
CASSQFGGTNYGYTF TGTGCCAGCAGCCAGTTCGGGGGGACTAACTATGGCTACACCTTC - - TRBJ1-2 TRBV4-2
CATRLGSTTDTQYF TGTGCCACCCGGCTCGGCAGTACCACAGATACGCAGTATTTT once - TRBJ2-3 TRBV6-5
CASSETGTGYGYTF TGTGCCAGCAGCGAGACCGGGACAGGGTATGGCTACACCTTC - TRBD1 TRBJ1-2 TRBV9